This T cell receptor beta chain was obtained from a study of blood T cells in healthy people across ages. V lost 2 bases to trimming and J lost 4 bases; unmatched junction nucleotides: 4. Germline V CDR1 and CDR2: PRHDT, FYEKMQ (reference sequence). This CDR3 comprises 15 residues. This clonotype was seen more than once but under ten times. Its antigen is not known. Every sample gave at least 5.5 micrograms of total RNA when it was extracted. A second PCR, run for roughly 6 to 11 cycles, used a sample-barcoded 5' primer plus a J-beta primer mix. TCRdb fed the 5' RACE reads into MiXCR, producing one record per CDR3 protein. The profile shows 500,000 to 550,000 distinct CDR3 sequences, around 24% of them singletons. Study-level findings and limits: Investigators treated diversity estimates from one million T cells as underestimates. What prevented conclusive comparison of naive and antigen-experienced cells was that PBMCs were unsorted.

This sample also belongs to another study, concerning T cells of mothers and their children.

Sequenced material: blood. The receptor was isolated from a boy aged 5-17 years in good health. J is TRBJ2-5 and V is TRBV13; 10 positions agree with TRBD2. CDR3 nucleotides: TGTGCCAGCAGCTTAATAGCGGGAGGTGCAGAGACCCAGTACTTC. Translated, it gives CASSLIAGGAETQYF.